This TCR beta chain was profiled in a study of cytomegalovirus exposure and HLA in healthy donors. Amplification used 60 Vbeta primers and 13 Jbeta primers. Profiling relied on immunoSEQ multiplex PCR, and the TCRdb table lists in-frame clones only, not all of them. The sample includes about 130,000 clones. The trim removed 5 bases at V and 6 bases at J, leaving 12 bases unmatched. CDR1 SGHTA and CDR2 FQGTGA come from the germline V gene. This CDR3 comprises 15 residues. In the case of this clone: Its antigen remains unknown.

Whole-study findings and limits: In an earlier analysis, most TCR beta V segments were productive about 87% or about 30% of the time. Apart from CMV serostatus, no immune exposure information was available. Association of a missense DCLRE1C variant with TCR beta V- and J-gene trimming was reported in a later analysis.

The specimen was PBMCs. This clonotype originated in a woman aged 40-49 years in good health and CMV-seropositive. V and J are TRBV7-3 and TRBJ2-7, with 8 bases fitting TRBD2. The CDR3 here is CASSPTGAGVGEQYF. In nucleotides, the CDR3 is TGTGCCAGCAGCCCCACGGGAGCGGGAGTCGGCGAGCAGTACTTC.